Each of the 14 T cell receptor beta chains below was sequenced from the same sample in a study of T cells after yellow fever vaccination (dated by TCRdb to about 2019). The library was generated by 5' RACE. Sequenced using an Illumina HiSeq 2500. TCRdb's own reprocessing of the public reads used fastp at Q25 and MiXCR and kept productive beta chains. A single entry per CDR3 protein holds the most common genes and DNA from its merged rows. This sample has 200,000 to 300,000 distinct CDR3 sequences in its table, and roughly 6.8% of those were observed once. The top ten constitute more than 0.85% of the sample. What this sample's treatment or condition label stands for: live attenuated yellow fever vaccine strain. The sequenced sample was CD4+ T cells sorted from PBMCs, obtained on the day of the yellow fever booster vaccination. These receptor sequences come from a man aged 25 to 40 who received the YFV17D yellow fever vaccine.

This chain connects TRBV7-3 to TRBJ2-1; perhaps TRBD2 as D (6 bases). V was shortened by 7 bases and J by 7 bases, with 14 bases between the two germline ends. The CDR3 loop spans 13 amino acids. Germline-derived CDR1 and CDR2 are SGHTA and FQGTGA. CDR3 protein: CASTPPGRNEQFF. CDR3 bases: TGTGCCAGCACTCCCCCCGGGAGAAATGAGCAGTTCTTC. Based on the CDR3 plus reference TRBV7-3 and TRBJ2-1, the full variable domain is GAGVSQTPSNKVTEKGKYVELRCDPISGHTALYWYRQSLGQGPEFLIYFQGTGAADDSGLPNDRFFAVRPEGSVSTLKIQRTERGDSAVYLCASTPPGRNEQFFGPGTRLTVL.

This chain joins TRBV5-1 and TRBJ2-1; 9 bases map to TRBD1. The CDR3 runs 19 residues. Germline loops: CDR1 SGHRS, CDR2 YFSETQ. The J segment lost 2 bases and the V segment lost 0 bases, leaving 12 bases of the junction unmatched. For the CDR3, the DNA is TGCGCCAGCAGCTTGGAAAGGACAGGGGTCCGAGTCACCTACAATGAGCAGTTCTTC. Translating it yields CASSLERTGVRVTYNEQFF.

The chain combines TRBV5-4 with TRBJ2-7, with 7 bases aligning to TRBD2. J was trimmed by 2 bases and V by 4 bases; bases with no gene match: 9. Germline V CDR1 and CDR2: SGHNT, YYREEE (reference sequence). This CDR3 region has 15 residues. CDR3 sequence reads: CASSPSGMMPYEQYF. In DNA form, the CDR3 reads TGTGCCAGCAGCCCGAGCGGGATGATGCCCTACGAGCAGTACTTC.

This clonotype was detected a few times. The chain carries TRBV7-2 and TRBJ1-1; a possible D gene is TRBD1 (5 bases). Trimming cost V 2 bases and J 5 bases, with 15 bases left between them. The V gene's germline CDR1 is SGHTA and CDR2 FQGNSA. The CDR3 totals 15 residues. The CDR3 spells CASSLLGAGGTEAFF. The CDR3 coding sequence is TGTGCCAGCAGCTTACTCGGGGCGGGAGGGACTGAAGCTTTCTTT.

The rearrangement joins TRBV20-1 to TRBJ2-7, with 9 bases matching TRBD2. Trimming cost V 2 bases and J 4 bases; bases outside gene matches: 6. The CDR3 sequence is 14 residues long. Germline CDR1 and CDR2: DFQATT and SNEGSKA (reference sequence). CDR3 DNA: TGCAGTGCTAGACGGCGGGAGGGCCAGTACGAGCAGTACTTC. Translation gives CSARRREGQYEQYF.

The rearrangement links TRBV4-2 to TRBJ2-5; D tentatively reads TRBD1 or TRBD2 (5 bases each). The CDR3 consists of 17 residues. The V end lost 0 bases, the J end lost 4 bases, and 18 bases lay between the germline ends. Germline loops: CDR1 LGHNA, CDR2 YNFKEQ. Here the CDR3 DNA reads TGTGCCAGCAGCCAAGATCGCGCGAGGGGCGTACGAGAGACCCAGTACTTC. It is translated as CASSQDRARGVRETQYF.

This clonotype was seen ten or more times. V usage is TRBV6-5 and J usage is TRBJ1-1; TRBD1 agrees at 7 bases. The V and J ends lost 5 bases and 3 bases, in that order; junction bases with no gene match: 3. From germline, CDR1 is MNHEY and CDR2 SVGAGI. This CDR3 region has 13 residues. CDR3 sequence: CASSPDRDTEAFF. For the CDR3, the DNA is TGTGCCAGCAGTCCCGACAGGGACACTGAAGCTTTCTTT.

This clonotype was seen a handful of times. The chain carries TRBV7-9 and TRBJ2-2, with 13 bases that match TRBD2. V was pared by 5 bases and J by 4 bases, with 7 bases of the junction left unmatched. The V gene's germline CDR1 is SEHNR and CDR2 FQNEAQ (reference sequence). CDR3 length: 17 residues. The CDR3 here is CASSQRTSGSRTGELFF. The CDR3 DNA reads TGTGCCAGCAGCCAAAGGACTAGCGGGAGTCGCACCGGGGAGCTGTTTTTT.

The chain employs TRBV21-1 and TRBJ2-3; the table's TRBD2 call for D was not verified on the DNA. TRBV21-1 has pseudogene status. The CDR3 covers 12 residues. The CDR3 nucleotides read TGTGCCAGCAGCAAAGGACAGCGGGAGGGCTCTTTT. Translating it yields CASSKGQREGSF.

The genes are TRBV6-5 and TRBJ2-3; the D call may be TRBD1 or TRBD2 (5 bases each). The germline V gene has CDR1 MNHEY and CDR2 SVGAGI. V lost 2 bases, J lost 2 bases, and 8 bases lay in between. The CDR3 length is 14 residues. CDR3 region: CASSYGGYTDTQYF. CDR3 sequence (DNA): TGTGCCAGCAGTTACGGGGGATACACAGATACGCAGTATTTT.

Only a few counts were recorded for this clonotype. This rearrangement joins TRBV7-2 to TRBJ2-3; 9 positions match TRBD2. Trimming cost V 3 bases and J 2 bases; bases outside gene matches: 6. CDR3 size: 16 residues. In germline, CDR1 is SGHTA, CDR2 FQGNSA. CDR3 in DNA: TGTGCCAGCAGCTTTTTTAGCGGGAGTGACACAGATACGCAGTATTTT. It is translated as CASSFFSGSDTDTQYF.

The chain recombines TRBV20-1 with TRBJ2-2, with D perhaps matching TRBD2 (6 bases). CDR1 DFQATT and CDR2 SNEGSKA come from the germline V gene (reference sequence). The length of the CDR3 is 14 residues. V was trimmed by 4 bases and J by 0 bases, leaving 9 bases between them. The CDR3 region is CSAIGTSNTGELFF. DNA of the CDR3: TGCAGTGCTATTGGGACTTCGAACACCGGGGAGCTGTTTTTT.

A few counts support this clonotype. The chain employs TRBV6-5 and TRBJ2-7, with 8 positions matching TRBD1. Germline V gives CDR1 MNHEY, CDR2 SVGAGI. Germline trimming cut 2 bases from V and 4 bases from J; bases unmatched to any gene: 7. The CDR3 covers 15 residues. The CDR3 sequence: CASSYLGTGPYEQYF. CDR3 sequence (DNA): TGTGCCAGCAGTTACCTGGGGACAGGACCGTACGAGCAGTACTTC.

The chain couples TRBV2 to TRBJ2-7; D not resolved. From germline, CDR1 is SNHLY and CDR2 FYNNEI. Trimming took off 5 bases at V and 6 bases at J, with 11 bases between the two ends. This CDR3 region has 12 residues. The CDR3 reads CASSPTLREQYF. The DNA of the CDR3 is TGTGCCAGCAGTCCAACTCTGCGCGAGCAGTACTTC.